The 15 T cell receptor beta chains below all came from one sample that was sequenced in a study of cytomegalovirus exposure and HLA in healthy donors (dated by TCRdb to about 2017). Libraries were prepared through the immunoSEQ multiplex PCR assay. For the multiplex PCR, a mixture combining 60 forward primers for TCR Vbeta segments and 13 reverse primers for TCR Jbeta segments was used. What TCRdb holds here is the immuneACCESS table cut down to in-frame rearrangements. Part of the clones is not present; checked against another copy, under half of the missing clones reflect an unresolved V gene, and the others are unexplained. For this sample there are about 130,000 clones; about 79% appear just once. Roughly 3.5% of the sample is taken by the ten largest. Material for sequencing was PBMCs. Receptors originate from a woman in her forties or fifties in good health and CMV-seronegative.

This sequence joins TRBV5-4 and TRBJ1-4; a possible D gene is TRBD1 (6 bases). The CDR3 loop spans 14 amino acids. Germline V gives CDR1 SGHNT, CDR2 YYREEE (reference sequence). The ends were cut back, 4 bases at V and 4 bases at J, with 11 bases in the middle. The DNA of the CDR3 is TGTGCCAGCAGCATCCAGGGGAGTAATGAAAAACTGTTTTTT. The encoded protein is CASSIQGSNEKLFF. Based on the CDR3 plus reference TRBV5-4 and TRBJ1-4, the full variable domain is ETGVTQSPTHLIKTRGQQVTLRCSSQSGHNTVSWYQQALGQGPQFIFQYYREEENGRGNFPPRFSGLQFPNYSSELNVNALELDDSALYLCASSIQGSNEKLFFGSGTQLSVL.

The chain couples TRBV11-2 to TRBJ2-7, with D perhaps TRBD2 (6 bases). Germline V gene data show CDR1 as SGHAT and CDR2 as FQNNGV. V lost 6 bases and J 0 bases, leaving 15 bases between the germline ends. The CDR3 runs 15 residues. The CDR3 bases are TGTGCCAGCAGTATAAACCGGGACTTCTCCTACGAGCAGTACTTC. This gives the protein CASSINRDFSYEQYF.

This clone was detected once. A read error may account for a junction end that differs from germline. The chain is built from TRBV7-9 and TRBJ2-5, with TRBD1 matching 10 bases. Per germline, CDR1 SEHNR and CDR2 FQNEAQ (reference sequence). The length of the CDR3 is 15 residues. The CDR3 region is CSSSLSTGGKETQYF. For the CDR3, the DNA is TGTTCCAGCAGCTTGTCGACAGGGGGCAAAGAGACCCAGTACTTC.

The rearrangement uses TRBV11-1 and TRBJ2-1; tentatively, D is TRBD2 (5 bases). Germline V lookup: CDR1 SGHAT, CDR2 FQDESV (reference sequence). Trimming removed 5 bases at V and 0 bases at J, with 11 bases between. The CDR3 runs to 15 residues. The CDR3 region has the DNA TGTGCCAGCAGCAACGGCGGGTTCTCCTACAATGAGCAGTTCTTC. This codes for CASSNGGFSYNEQFF. The full variable domain, its missing parts supplied by reference TRBV11-1 and TRBJ2-1, is EAEVAQSPRYKITEKSQAVAFWCDPISGHATLYWYRQILGQGPELLVQFQDESVVDDSQLPKDRFSAERLKGVDSTLKIQPAELGDSAMYLCASSNGGFSYNEQFFGPGTRLTVL.

This chain uses TRBV7-9 with TRBJ2-1, with 12 nucleotides matching TRBD2. CDR1 and CDR2 from the germline V gene are SEHNR and FQNEAQ (reference sequence). The CDR3 is made up of 15 amino acids. The V segment lost 5 bases and the J segment 7 bases; nucleotides outside the gene matches: 6. The CDR3 loop is CASSIPSGRENEQFF. The DNA of the CDR3 is TGTGCCAGCAGCATTCCTAGCGGGAGGGAAAATGAGCAGTTCTTC.

This clone was seen only a few times. This chain connects TRBV7-3 to TRBJ2-3, with TRBD1 as a possible D gene (6 bases). CDR1 and CDR2 (germline): SGHTA, FQGTGA. This CDR3 has 14 residues. V was clipped by 5 bases and J by 5 bases, with 14 bases between them. The CDR3 loop reads CASSQVGAGDTQYF. CDR3 coding DNA: TGTGCCAGCAGCCAGGTGGGGGCGGGAGATACGCAGTATTTT.

The chain recombines TRBV7-2 with TRBJ2-5; 7 nucleotides agree with TRBD2. Germline V gene lookup returns CDR1 SGHTA and CDR2 FQGNSA. Unmatched junction bases numbered 12, after V lost 4 bases and J lost 4 bases. CDR3 size: 16 residues. The CDR3 DNA reads TGTGCCAGCAGCTACCAGACGCCTGGCGGGGGAGAGACCCAGTACTTC. Translation gives CASSYQTPGGGETQYF.

The chain links TRBV10-3 to TRBJ2-1; 8 positions agree with TRBD2. Looked up from germline, CDR1 is ENHRY and CDR2 is SYGVKD. Trimming at V came to 4 bases and at J to 8 bases, leaving 7 bases not matched to a gene. The length of the CDR3 is 14 residues. CDR3 coding DNA: TGTGCCATCAGTGCTGCTAGCGGGCCGGATGAGCAGTTCTTC. Encoded protein: CAISAASGPDEQFF.

The chain combines TRBV30 with TRBJ1-1, with a tentative D call TRBD1 (6 bases). There are 14 residues in the CDR3. Trimming removed 7 bases from V and 5 bases from J, with 20 bases in between. The germline V gene encodes CDR1 GTSNPN and CDR2 SVGIG (reference sequence). This chain's CDR3 is CALGGRQVVTEAFF. The CDR3 coding sequence is TGTGCCTTGGGGGGGCGACAGGTCGTAACTGAAGCTTTCTTT.

This chain connects TRBV2 to TRBJ2-2; TRBD1 agrees at 12 bases. CDR1 and CDR2 (germline): SNHLY, FYNNEI. The CDR3 runs to 14 residues. With V trimmed by 7 bases and J by 5 bases, 2 bases remained unmatched. CDR3 sequence reads: CASTGQGATGELFF. The CDR3 DNA reads TGTGCCAGCACGGGACAGGGGGCAACCGGGGAGCTGTTTTTT.

This chain connects TRBV27 to TRBJ1-6; D is unresolved. CDR1 and CDR2 from the germline V gene are MNHEY and SMNVEV (reference sequence). The CDR3 totals 13 residues. With 7 bases removed from V and 6 bases from J, the gap between germline ends came to 10 bases. The CDR3 loop reads CASTRGPNSPLHF. The CDR3 bases are TGTGCCAGCACTAGAGGCCCTAATTCACCCCTCCACTTT.

V usage is TRBV5-1 and J usage is TRBJ2-7; 11 nucleotides match TRBD1. V trimming: 2 bases; J trimming: 5 bases; junction bases outside the gene matches: 9. Germline CDR1 reads SGHRS; CDR2 reads YFSETQ. This CDR3 contains 16 residues. This CDR3 is CASSLYGTGGINEQYF. The CDR3, as DNA: TGCGCCAGCAGCTTATACGGGACAGGGGGTATCAACGAGCAGTACTTC.

The chain has TRBV5-6 and TRBJ2-7, with a possible D match to TRBD2 (6 bases). Germline assignment: CDR1 SGHDT and CDR2 YYEEEE. This CDR3 region has 18 residues. V gave up 0 bases and J gave up 2 bases, with 21 bases separating them. The CDR3 bases are TGTGCCAGCAGCTTGGAATCTATGGATACTAGCAGCACCTACGAGCAGTACTTC. Its protein product is CASSLESMDTSSTYEQYF. Combining the CDR3 with reference TRBV5-6 and TRBJ2-7 gives the whole variable domain DAGVTQSPTHLIKTRGQQVTLRCSPKSGHDTVSWYQQALGQGPQFIFQYYEEEERQRGNFPDRFSGHQFPNYSSELNVNALLLGDSALYLCASSLESMDTSSTYEQYFGPGTRLTVT.

The gene calls are TRBV7-8 and TRBJ2-7; the match to TRBD1 covers 8 bases. The CDR3 runs 14 residues. Germline CDR1 reads SGHVS; CDR2 reads FQNEAQ. V shed 8 bases, J shed 5 bases, and the junction held 11 bases outside the gene matches. The CDR3, as DNA: TGTGCCAGCGCGGGGACAGGTTTATGGAACGAGCAGTACTTC. This codes for CASAGTGLWNEQYF.

CDR3 sequence reads: CASSPTQGLAGGDTQYF. The CDR3 DNA sequence: TGTGCCAGCAGCCCGACTCAGGGACTAGCGGGTGGAGATACGCAGTATTTT. The chain employs TRBV7-9 and TRBJ2-3; 12 nucleotides align to TRBD2. The V gene end was trimmed by 5 bases and the J gene end by 5 bases; junction bases not matched to a gene: 11. The CDR3 is 17 residues long. From germline, CDR1 is SEHNR and CDR2 FQNEAQ (reference sequence).